These T cell receptor beta chains were read from a single sample in a study of shared clonotypes between healthy human individuals. TCRdb's table, derived via immunoSEQ multiplex PCR, lists solely in-frame clones and lacks some. The sample holds over a million clones, about four fifths seen once. Source material: memory CD4+ T cells from PBMCs. Receptor source: a man younger than 35 in good health. Some clones in this sample may be carry-over from other donors' samples. Both conserved end residues are part of each CDR3. Each record gives: J gene, clone size, D gene, V gene, CDR3 protein, CDR3 DNA. The D gene is left open where the match is weak. Size values are once, few and many counts, or a class for expanded clones, and some rows have none.

>TRBJ2-7|once|-|TRBV10-3
CAAGSNKQYF
TGTGCCGCCGGGTCCAACAAGCAGTACTTC
>TRBJ2-1|-|-|TRBV21-1
CASNQTRTSSYNEQFF
TGTGCCAGCAACCAGACTAGGACTAGTTCCTACAATGAGCAGTTCTTC
>TRBJ2-7|-|-|TRBV28
CASSLGQGDEQYF
TGTGCCAGCAGTTTAGGGCAGGGAGACGAGCAGTACTTC
>TRBJ1-2|many|TRBD1|TRBV30
CAWSEDRGRFGYTF
TGTGCCTGGAGCGAGGACAGGGGGCGATTTGGCTACACCTTC
>TRBJ2-1|-|-|TRBV30
CAWNKRGAEGYLEQFF
TGTGCCTGGAATAAACGGGGGGCGGAGGGTTATCTGGAGCAGTTCTTC
>TRBJ2-3|once|-|TRBV5-1
CASSLDVCCTDTQYF
TGCGCCAGCAGCTTGGACGTCTGCTGCACAGATACGCAGTATTTT
>TRBJ2-5|-|-|TRBV7-3
CASSRAGKGTQYF
TGTGCCAGCAGTCGGGCGGGGAAAGGGACCCAGTACTTC
>TRBJ2-6|few|-|TRBV9
CASSVSGAGANVLTF
TGTGCCAGCAGCGTATCGGGGGCTGGGGCCAACGTCCTGACTTTC
>TRBJ1-1|-|TRBD1|TRBV7-3
CASRGRTGKDTEAFF
TGTGCCAGCAGAGGCAGGACAGGGAAAGACACTGAAGCTTTCTTT
>TRBJ1-4|-|-|TRBV18
CASWGREDEKLFF
TGTGCCAGCTGGGGCAGGGAGGACGAAAAACTGTTTTTT
>TRBJ1-1|few|-|TRBV11-3
CASSLNRNTEAFF
TGTGCCAGCAGCTTAAACAGGAACACTGAAGCTTTCTTT
>TRBJ2-1|-|-|TRBV6-1
CAGGIRAGDEQFF
TGTGCCGGAGGGATCAGGGCGGGCGATGAGCAGTTCTTC
>TRBJ1-4|few|-|TRBV29-1
CSVGRRGEKLFF
TGCAGCGTTGGCAGGAGGGGTGAAAAACTGTTTTTT
>TRBJ2-5|few|TRBD1|TRBV7-9
CASSLARDRRRETQYF
TGTGCCAGCAGCTTAGCACGGGACAGGAGGCGAGAGACCCAGTACTTC
>TRBJ2-1|-|TRBD2|TRBV5-3
CARSYGTSNNEQFF
TGTGCCAGAAGCTACGGGACTAGCAACAATGAGCAGTTCTTC
>TRBJ1-2|-|-|TRBV10-3
CAIRGGENYGYTF
TGTGCCATCAGAGGCGGGGAAAACTATGGCTACACCTTC
>TRBJ2-7|once|-|TRBV29-1
CSVENLAGPSYEQYF
TGCAGCGTTGAAAACCTGGCGGGGCCGTCCTACGAGCAGTACTTC
>TRBJ1-1|-|-|TRBV28
CASSSQGRSTEAFF
TGTGCCAGCAGTTCACAGGGCAGAAGCACTGAAGCTTTCTTT
>TRBJ2-7|-|TRBD1|TRBV11-1
CASRHPGQGINEQYF
TGTGCCAGCAGACATCCGGGACAGGGGATCAACGAGCAGTACTTC
>TRBJ2-7|-|-|TRBV6-1
CASGGWNRGGDEQYF
TGTGCCAGCGGGGGGTGGAACAGGGGCGGCGACGAGCAGTACTTC
>TRBJ1-1|-|TRBD1|TRBV30
CARDRVLNTEAFF
TGTGCCAGGGACAGGGTACTGAACACTGAAGCTTTCTTT
>TRBJ2-3|-|-|TRBV4-2
CASSQDWSAGMTDTQYF
TGTGCCAGCAGCCAAGATTGGTCGGCAGGGATGACAGATACGCAGTATTTT
>TRBJ2-1|-|TRBD2|TRBV7-9
CASSPFGTSGESSYNEQFF
TGTGCCAGCAGCCCGTTCGGGACTAGCGGGGAAAGCTCCTACAATGAGCAGTTCTTC
>TRBJ2-1|-|-|TRBV7-9
CASSPRDMVGEQFF
TGTGCCAGCAGCCCCCGGGACATGGTCGGTGAGCAGTTCTTC
>TRBJ2-7|-|TRBD1|TRBV6-5
CASSYGYTGGSYEQYF
TGTGCCAGCAGTTACGGGTACACAGGGGGGAGTTACGAGCAGTACTTC
>TRBJ1-1|-|TRBD1|TRBV20-1
CSARDRAEAFF
TGCAGTGCTCGCGACAGGGCTGAAGCTTTCTTT
>TRBJ2-3|-|-|TRBV25-1
CASSNPNGGTDTQYF
TGTGCCAGCAGTAACCCCAACGGGGGCACAGATACGCAGTATTTT
>TRBJ2-1|-|-|TRBV30
CAWSVRLADEQFF
TGTGCCTGGAGTGTAAGGTTAGCAGATGAGCAGTTCTTC
>TRBJ2-7|-|TRBD2|TRBV18
CASSPAGLAGVGEQYF
TGTGCCAGCTCACCGGCGGGACTAGCGGGAGTGGGTGAGCAGTACTTC
>TRBJ2-2|-|-|TRBV15
CATSRAVHSGELFF
TGTGCCACCAGCAGAGCTGTCCACTCCGGGGAGCTGTTTTTT
>TRBJ1-1|few|-|TRBV6-5
CASSYSRAYPAFF
TGTGCCAGCAGTTACTCCCGCGCCTACCCGGCTTTCTTT
>TRBJ2-5|-|TRBD1|TRBV29-1
CSTTGTEQETQYF
TGCAGCACTACCGGGACAGAGCAAGAGACCCAGTACTTC
>TRBJ1-4|-|-|TRBV7-9
CASSLVQFTNEKLFF
TGTGCCAGCAGCTTAGTACAGTTTACTAATGAAAAACTGTTTTTT
>TRBJ2-5|-|-|TRBV20-1
CSASRQETQYF
TGCAGTGCTAGTCGGCAGGAGACCCAGTACTTC
>TRBJ2-3|-|-|TRBV11-1
CASSPGLRDTQYF
TGTGCCAGCAGCCCAGGACTACGGGATACGCAGTATTTT
>TRBJ1-1|-|-|TRBV6-6
CASSSLGNTEAFF
TGTGCCAGCAGTTCCCTTGGGAACACTGAAGCTTTCTTT
>TRBJ1-1|-|-|TRBV2
CASIGTRPGLAEAFF
TGTGCCAGCATAGGAACCCGGCCGGGTCTGGCTGAAGCTTTCTTT
>TRBJ2-3|-|TRBD2|TRBV10-1
CASSNSFAGDFADTQYF
TGCGCCAGCAGTAACAGTTTCGCGGGAGATTTCGCAGATACGCAGTATTTT
>TRBJ2-1|-|-|TRBV2
CASSERQVDNEQFF
TGTGCCAGCAGTGAGAGACAGGTTGACAATGAGCAGTTCTTC
>TRBJ1-1|-|TRBD1|TRBV18
CASSPQQPGQGAYTEAFF
TGTGCCAGCTCACCACAGCAACCGGGGCAGGGGGCTTACACTGAAGCTTTCTTT
>TRBJ1-4|-|-|TRBV27
CASRPGWSTNEKLFF
TGTGCCAGCAGGCCAGGGTGGTCCACTAATGAAAAACTGTTTTTT
>TRBJ1-1|few|-|TRBV7-7
CASSLLPPGQGERAFF
TGTGCCAGCAGCTTATTACCCCCCGGGCAGGGCGAGAGAGCTTTCTTT
>TRBJ2-3|-|-|TRBV11-1
CASSLTTDTQYF
TGTGCCAGCAGCCTCACCACAGATACGCAGTATTTT
>TRBJ2-1|-|-|TRBV4-1
CASSQDNRATYNEQFF
TGCGCCAGCAGCCAAGATAACCGGGCCACCTACAATGAGCAGTTCTTC
>TRBJ1-2|-|-|TRBV19
CASSTPDRLYYGYTF
TGTGCCAGTAGTACCCCCGACAGGCTCTACTATGGCTACACCTTC
>TRBJ2-1|-|TRBD2|TRBV9
CASSVGAGVNNEQFF
TGTGCCAGCAGCGTAGGAGCGGGAGTGAACAATGAGCAGTTCTTC
>TRBJ2-5|-|-|TRBV5-1
CASSTGPQEAQYF
TGCGCCAGCAGCACCGGACCTCAAGAGGCCCAGTACTTC
>TRBJ1-1|-|-|TRBV19
CASSMRGAEAFF
TGTGCCAGTAGTATGAGGGGAGCTGAAGCTTTCTTT
>TRBJ2-5|-|TRBD1|TRBV2
CASSLQGAGETQYF
TGTGCCAGCAGTCTACAGGGGGCGGGGGAGACCCAGTACTTC
>TRBJ2-3|-|TRBD2|TRBV4-2
CASSQRLRSGSRGDYLRDTQYF
TGTGCCAGCAGCCAAAGACTGAGAAGCGGGAGTAGAGGAGATTATTTGAGGGATACGCAGTATTTT
>TRBJ1-5|few|-|TRBV18
CASSPPSGPLSNQPQHF
TGTGCCAGCTCACCACCGAGTGGGCCCCTTAGCAATCAGCCCCAGCATTTT
>TRBJ2-5|-|-|TRBV9
CASSVDWTTQGTQYF
TGTGCCAGCAGCGTAGATTGGACTACCCAGGGGACCCAGTACTTC
>TRBJ1-2|-|-|TRBV28
CATYPGNYGYTF
TGTGCCACGTACCCAGGGAACTATGGCTACACCTTC
>TRBJ2-1|once|TRBD2|TRBV15
CATSGPRGTSEEQFF
TGTGCCACCAGCGGACCAAGAGGGACTAGCGAGGAGCAGTTCTTC
>TRBJ2-1|-|TRBD2|TRBV7-2
CASSLQASGRASDEQFF
TGTGCCAGCAGCTTACAAGCTAGCGGGAGGGCCTCGGATGAGCAGTTCTTC